A selection of T cell receptor beta chains follows, all from one sample in a study of blood T cell repertoires in COVID-19. Sequenced by immunoSEQ multiplex PCR; TCRdb stores in-frame clones only, minus some. The table lists tens of thousands of clones, approximately 84% of them singletons. What was sequenced was peripheral blood. These TCRs come from a human donor with active or convalescent COVID-19. The donor label of this sample is uncertain. CDR3s include the opening cysteine and the closing phenylalanine or tryptophan.

V | CDR3
TRBV7-2 | CASSFYRGSNQPQHF
TRBV2 | CATATSGSTGELFF
TRBV7-9 | CASSPARVRGLTNEKLFF
TRBV5-8 | CASSLTVREETQYF
TRBV30 | CAWSGPDRAAFF
TRBV19 | CASSRRTGTAEAFF
TRBV7-2 | CASSWTGSNQPQHF
TRBV18 | CASSPGTGNRNQPQHF
TRBV9 | CATSQGAGYGYTF
TRBV12-5 | CASGLLSNEQFF
TRBV27 | CASRTGFAGYTF
TRBV11-2 | CASSPGLAGTDTQYF
TRBV4-2 | CASSPETGTSGTDTQYF
TRBV7-2 | CASSFQSMSEETQYF
TRBV9 | CASSVAPGNTEAFF
TRBV4-2 | CASSQGTSGITVYEQYF
TRBV28 | CASGQYRVRQPQHF
TRBV30 | CAWSPDATGPGTQYF
TRBV19 | CASSMLVLAGVGSGANVLTF
TRBV5-1 | CASSQPHFESVSGANVLTF
TRBV19 | CASWLAGVSYYNEQFF
TRBV2 | CASRVRDLSYEQYF
TRBV5-1 | CASSLGGQAAYGYTF
TRBV10-3 | CAIGRGLETYEQYF
TRBV27 | CASSLSSAGRQKLFF
TRBV6-5 | CASSYRQARNTEAFF
TRBV5-1 | CASSIRSQGTGANVLTF